The 32 T cell receptor beta chains in this list originate from one sample, sequenced in a study of blood T cell repertoires in COVID-19. Assay used: immunoSEQ multiplex PCR; TCRdb lists only in-frame clones, some missing. The sample consists of 200,000 or so clones, 70% to 90% of them appearing once. Sequenced input: peripheral blood. Receptors originate from a man aged 50 to 59 who had recovered from COVID-19.

The V gene is TRBV5-1, the J gene TRBJ2-2; TRBD1 is a possible D gene (6 bases). The V gene lost 2 bases and the J gene lost 5 bases, with 13 bases spanning the gap. The CDR3 contains 15 residues. Germline V gene data show CDR1 as SGHRS and CDR2 as YFSETQ. The CDR3 is CASSFEQQGTGELFF. For the CDR3, the DNA is TGCGCCAGCAGCTTTGAACAACAGGGAACCGGGGAGCTGTTTTTT.

The chain uses TRBV2 and TRBJ2-1; tentative D call: TRBD2 (5 bases). Trimming pared 4 bases from V and 7 bases from J, leaving 14 bases between. The length of the CDR3 is 14 residues. CDR1 is SNHLY and CDR2 is FYNNEI in the germline V gene. The DNA for the CDR3 is TGTGCCAGCAGTGGGGGTTTGGGAGTGAATGAGCAGTTCTTC. Its protein product is CASSGGLGVNEQFF.

In its sample, this clone was seen once. The rearrangement joins TRBV29-1 to TRBJ2-1, with a possible D match to TRBD2 (6 bases). V lost 6 bases and J lost 6, with 15 bases in between. The CDR3 consists of 13 residues. Germline loops: CDR1 SQVTM, CDR2 ANQGSEA. The CDR3 nucleotides are TGCAGCGTGGTTAGCGGAAACTTCAATGAGCAGTTCTTC. Encoded protein: CSVVSGNFNEQFF.

The V and J genes are TRBV25-1 and TRBJ2-1; 14 nucleotides align to TRBD2. The germline CDR1 and CDR2 sequences are MGHDK and SYGVNS. V was clipped by 4 bases and J by 10 bases; unmatched bases: 3. The CDR3 contains 14 residues. The CDR3 loop reads CASSGLAGGREQFF. The CDR3 region has the DNA TGTGCCAGCAGTGGACTAGCGGGAGGGAGGGAGCAGTTCTTC.

The chain recombines TRBV10-3 with TRBJ1-2; weak D call: TRBD1 (6 bases). The V and J ends lost 2 bases and 8 bases respectively, with 9 bases between them. The CDR3 runs 12 residues. From germline, CDR1 is ENHRY and CDR2 SYGVKD. CDR3 region: CAISERQVGYTF. For the CDR3, the DNA is TGTGCCATCAGTGAGAGACAGGTCGGCTACACCTTC.

This rearrangement joins TRBV7-8 to TRBJ2-5, with TRBD2 matching over 10 bases. Germline values: CDR1 SGHVS, CDR2 FQNEAQ. The V segment lost 6 bases and the J segment 1 base; nucleotides outside the gene matches: 11. This CDR3 spans 17 amino acids. The DNA of the CDR3 is TGTGCCAGCAGTCCAAGACTAGCGGGCCTTCTCCAAGAGACCCAGTACTTC. This gives the protein CASSPRLAGLLQETQYF.

V usage is TRBV30 and J usage is TRBJ2-3, with a tentative D call TRBD1 (6 bases). Trimming stripped 0 bases from V and 0 bases from J, with 16 bases between. CDR3 length: 17 amino acids. Germline CDR1 GTSNPN, CDR2 SVGIG (reference sequence). The CDR3 is CAWSVGGGRPSTDTQYF. The DNA for the CDR3 is TGTGCCTGGAGTGTAGGGGGTGGACGGCCAAGCACAGATACGCAGTATTTT. The full variable domain, completed using reference TRBV30 and TRBJ2-3, is SQTIHQWPATLVQPVGSPLSLECTVEGTSNPNLYWYRQAAGRGLQLLFYSVGIGQISSEVPQNLSASRPQDRQFILSSKKLLLSDSGFYLCAWSVGGGRPSTDTQYFGPGTRLTVL.

The J gene is TRBJ2-5, the V gene TRBV28, with TRBD1 as a possible D gene (6 bases). The CDR3 covers 14 residues. V was shortened by 5 bases and J by 2 bases, with 12 bases between the two germline ends. Germline values: CDR1 MDHEN, CDR2 SYDVKM. The CDR3 coding sequence is TGTGCCAGCAGTCCCCGGACAGAACAAGAGACCCAGTACTTC. Protein product: CASSPRTEQETQYF.

This clone came up once. The genes are TRBV7-8 and TRBJ2-1; TRBD2 agrees at 15 bases. The germline CDR1 and CDR2 sequences are SGHVS and FQNEAQ. Trimming at V came to 5 bases and at J to 0 bases, leaving 5 bases not matched to a gene. This CDR3 is built from 18 residues. CDR3 protein: CASSPGLAGGSSYNEQFF. The CDR3 nucleotides are TGTGCCAGCAGCCCGGGACTAGCGGGAGGTAGCTCCTACAATGAGCAGTTCTTC.

V gene TRBV4-1 combines with J gene TRBJ1-6; D uncertain. Germline CDR1 MGHRA, CDR2 YSYEKL. This CDR3 spans 14 amino acids. Trimming took 4 bases from V and 2 from J, leaving 6 bases between them. In DNA, the CDR3 is TGCGCCAGCAGCCTAGACACCTATAATTCACCCCTCCACTTT. This codes for CASSLDTYNSPLHF.

The genes are TRBV5-1 and TRBJ1-2; the D gene is possibly TRBD1 (5 bases). This CDR3 is built from 13 residues. Germline CDR1 is SGHRS and CDR2 is YFSETQ. With 2 bases removed from V and 8 bases from J, the gap between germline ends came to 13 bases. The CDR3 DNA follows: TGCGCCAGCAGCTTTGGAGGGGAGGCGGGCTACACCTTC. Protein sequence: CASSFGGEAGYTF.

The J gene is TRBJ1-4, the V gene TRBV19; D is undetermined. V was trimmed by 5 bases and J by 4 bases, leaving 8 bases between them. Germline lookup yields CDR1 LNHDA and CDR2 SQIVND (reference sequence). This CDR3 contains 13 residues. CDR3 DNA: TGTGCCAGTAGTCCGAACGGTAATGAAAAACTGTTTTTT. Translated, it gives CASSPNGNEKLFF.

This clone was observed a few times. This chain uses TRBV28 with TRBJ1-6; D is perhaps TRBD1 (6 bases). Per the germline V gene, CDR1 is MDHEN and CDR2 is SYDVKM. The V and J ends lost 1 base and 10 bases respectively, with 11 bases between them. The CDR3 runs to 14 residues. The DNA of the CDR3 is TGTGCCAGCAGTTTATTTGGGGGCGTCTCACCCCTCCACTTT. The encoded protein is CASSLFGGVSPLHF.

The chain uses TRBV19 and TRBJ1-6; D gene unclear. The CDR3 spans 15 residues. The germline V gene encodes CDR1 LNHDA and CDR2 SQIVND (reference sequence). V lost 7 bases to trimming and J lost 0 bases, with 10 bases between them. The DNA for the CDR3 is TGTGCCAGTACCGAGGATAGCTCCTATAATTCACCCCTCCACTTT. This encodes CASTEDSSYNSPLHF.

In its sample, this clone ranks as medium-sized. The chain has TRBV6-5 and TRBJ2-7, with 10 bases aligning to TRBD1. V gave up 10 bases and J gave up 6 bases; unmatched junction bases: 6. CDR3 length: 12 amino acids. Germline V gives CDR1 MNHEY, CDR2 SVGAGI. The CDR3 DNA is TGTGCCACCCGGGACAGGGGACGCGAGCAGTACTTC. Its translation: CATRDRGREQYF.

The chain joins TRBV23-1 to TRBJ2-7; the D gene is possibly TRBD1 (5 bases). TRBV23-1 is assigned to the ORF class and has an uncertain function. The length of the CDR3 is 13 residues. The V and J ends lost 8 bases and 4 bases respectively, with 15 bases between them. This chain's CDR3 is CASGGPRTYEQYF. Written as DNA, the CDR3 is TGCGCCAGCGGCGGCCCCAGGACATACGAGCAGTACTTC.

The genes are TRBV28 and TRBJ2-7; 7 bases are shared with TRBD1. The CDR3 loop spans 13 amino acids. The germline V gene encodes CDR1 MDHEN and CDR2 SYDVKM. The V segment lost 3 bases and the J segment 4 bases; nucleotides outside the gene matches: 3. The CDR3 protein is CASSLRTGYEQYF. The CDR3 region has the DNA TGTGCCAGCAGTTTGAGGACAGGTTACGAGCAGTACTTC. The complete variable domain, with remaining parts taken from reference TRBV28 and TRBJ2-7, reads DVKVTQSSRYLVKRTGEKVFLECVQDMDHENMFWYRQDPGLGLRLIYFSYDVKMKEKGDIPEGYSVSREKKERFSLILESASTNQTSMYLCASSLRTGYEQYFGPGTRLTVT.

This rearrangement joins TRBV4-1 to TRBJ1-3; 7 nucleotides align to TRBD1. Germline CDR1 and CDR2: MGHRA and YSYEKL. The V segment lost 1 base and the J segment 2 bases; nucleotides outside the gene matches: 5. This CDR3 comprises 16 residues. In DNA form, the CDR3 reads TGCGCCAGCAGCCAAGGATACGGGACAGCTGGAAACACCATATATTTT. Protein sequence: CASSQGYGTAGNTIYF.

The rearrangement joins TRBV6-2 or TRBV6-3 to TRBJ2-3, with 9 bases lining up with TRBD2. With 4 bases clipped from V and 8 bases from J, the junction kept 10 bases outside the gene matches. Germline V gene sequence: CDR1 MNHEY, CDR2 SVGEGT. The CDR3 totals 15 residues. The CDR3 nucleotides are TGTGCCAGCAGTTCAGGCGGGAGGGCTGAGGGTACGCAGTATTTT. Amino acid sequence: CASSSGGRAEGTQYF.

The chain joins TRBV29-1 to TRBJ2-7, with 10 positions matching TRBD1. Germline values: CDR1 SQVTM, CDR2 ANQGSEA. V was pared by 8 bases and J by 3 bases, with 4 bases of the junction left unmatched. This CDR3 region has 12 residues. The DNA for the CDR3 is TGCAGCATGCGGACAGGGGGCTACGAGCAGTACTTC. It translates to CSMRTGGYEQYF.

The V and J genes are TRBV3-1 (or the pseudogene TRBV3-2) and TRBJ2-1, with 7 nucleotides matching TRBD2. J was trimmed by 2 bases and V by 5 bases; bases with no gene match: 3. Germline CDR1 reads LGHDT; CDR2 reads YNNKEL (reference sequence). This CDR3 has 14 amino acids. Here the CDR3 reads CASSKRGPYNEQFF. CDR3 DNA: TGTGCCAGCAGCAAGCGGGGACCCTACAATGAGCAGTTCTTC.

J is TRBJ1-3 and V is TRBV9, with a possible D match to TRBD1 (5 bases). The CDR3 runs to 14 residues. Per the germline V gene, CDR1 is SGDLS and CDR2 is YYNGEE. V gave up 2 bases and J gave up 4 bases, with 10 bases separating them. The CDR3 DNA sequence: TGTGCCAGCAGCGTCCAGGGTGGCGGAAACACCATATATTTT. Protein: CASSVQGGGNTIYF.

The chain recombines TRBV30 with TRBJ1-2, with 7 bases aligning to TRBD1. The CDR3 is 15 residues long. Germline loops: CDR1 GTSNPN, CDR2 SVGIG (reference sequence). V lost 2 bases, J lost 5 bases, and 11 bases stayed unmatched. This chain's CDR3 is CAWSFAPGQSYGYTF. The CDR3 nucleotides are TGTGCCTGGAGTTTCGCCCCGGGACAGAGTTATGGCTACACCTTC.

J is TRBJ2-5 and V is TRBV19, with D tentatively TRBD2 (6 bases). Trimming pared 3 bases from V and 7 bases from J, leaving 15 bases between. CDR1 is LNHDA and CDR2 is SQIVND in the germline V gene (reference sequence). The CDR3 has 14 residues. The CDR3 DNA reads as TGTGCCAGTAGTATTATGCCCGGGAGCGGGACCCAGTACTTC. Translated: CASSIMPGSGTQYF.

This chain uses TRBV3-1 (or the pseudogene TRBV3-2) with TRBJ2-3; 9 nucleotides agree with TRBD2. CDR3 length equals 17 residues. After removal of 1 base from V and 4 bases from J, the junction contained 9 bases not matched to a gene. From germline, CDR1 is LGHDT and CDR2 YNNKEL (reference sequence). CDR3 residues: CASSQGGLAGSPDTQYF. DNA for the CDR3: TGTGCCAGCAGCCAAGGAGGCCTAGCGGGGAGCCCAGATACGCAGTATTTT.

The V call is TRBV7-9, the J call TRBJ2-1; no definite D call. This CDR3 is built from 14 residues. The V and J ends lost 2 bases and 7 bases respectively, with 12 bases between them. CDR1 SEHNR and CDR2 FQNEAQ come from the germline V gene (reference sequence). The CDR3 loop is CASSLFGGGNEQFF. The DNA for the CDR3 is TGTGCCAGCAGCTTATTTGGTGGCGGAAATGAGCAGTTCTTC.

The chain carries TRBV7-9 and TRBJ2-5; no definite D call. This CDR3 region has 14 residues. Looked up from germline, CDR1 is SEHNR and CDR2 is FQNEAQ (reference sequence). Between the trimmed V and J ends, which lost 1 base and 5 bases, there was a span of 11 bases. CDR3 coding DNA: TGTGCCAGCAGCTTAGTAGTGCCGACTGAGACCCAGTACTTC. Its translation: CASSLVVPTETQYF.

The V gene is TRBV18, the J gene TRBJ2-2, with D perhaps matching TRBD2 (6 bases). Looked up from germline, CDR1 is KGHSH and CDR2 is LQKENI. Trimming cost V 1 base and J 3 bases, with 12 bases left between them. This CDR3 spans 16 amino acids. CDR3 in amino acids: CASSPHPGVDTGELFF. The CDR3, as DNA: TGTGCCAGCTCACCACATCCGGGGGTCGACACCGGGGAGCTGTTTTTT.

The chain employs TRBV6-5 and TRBJ2-2, with D tentatively TRBD1 (5 bases). Looked up from germline, CDR1 is MNHEY and CDR2 is SVGAGI. CDR3 length: 15 residues. V was shortened by 6 bases and J by 0 bases, with 11 bases between the two germline ends. The CDR3 here is CASSVTVSNTGELFF. In DNA form, the CDR3 reads TGTGCCAGCAGCGTGACAGTTTCGAACACCGGGGAGCTGTTTTTT.

The chain couples TRBV19 to TRBJ1-5; no clear D gene. Germline lookup yields CDR1 LNHDA and CDR2 SQIVND (reference sequence). V was clipped by 7 bases and J by 5 bases, with 12 bases between them. The CDR3 is 13 residues long. Here the CDR3 DNA reads TGTGCCAGTAATAACGGGTCATATCAGCCCCAGCATTTT. Its translation: CASNNGSYQPQHF.

The chain carries TRBV4-2 and TRBJ2-2; 8 nucleotides align to TRBD2. Germline trimming cut 4 bases from V and 8 bases from J; bases unmatched to any gene: 21. CDR1 is LGHNA, CDR2 YNFKEQ, per germline. The CDR3 consists of 19 residues. CDR3 coding DNA: TGTGCCAGCAGCCCAAGCACCATCGGAGGGACTAGGGTTCGGGGGGAGCTGTTTTTT. Its translation: CASSPSTIGGTRVRGELFF.

This clone occurred once. V and J are TRBV5-6 and TRBJ2-5, with D tentatively TRBD2 (6 bases). Germline V gene data show CDR1 as SGHDT and CDR2 as YYEEEE. The CDR3 consists of 15 residues. The V gene lost 1 base and the J gene lost 2 bases, with 12 bases spanning the gap. As DNA, the CDR3 is TGTGCCAGCAGCTTGAAGCAGGGACTTCAAGAGACCCAGTACTTC. Encoded protein: CASSLKQGLQETQYF.